This TCR beta chain was identified during a study of blood T cells in healthy people across ages. A sample-barcoded 5' primer and a J-beta primer mix were used in a second PCR of roughly 7 to 11 cycles. TCRdb processed the 5' RACE reads anew with MiXCR; each CDR3 protein has one entry. This repertoire shows fewer than 1 million distinct CDR3 sequences, around 45% found once; its top ten account for about a fifth. Germline V gene sequence: CDR1 WSHSY, CDR2 SAAADI. V was pared by 3 bases and J by 7 bases, with 6 bases between. The CDR3 is made up of 12 amino acids. This clonotype was seen a handful of times.

The V gene is TRBV10-2, the J gene TRBJ2-2; D unclear. The sample was blood. The receptor comes from a man aged 60 to 69 in good health. The CDR3 spells CASSDLGGELFF. For the CDR3, the DNA is TGCGCCAGCAGTGACTTGGGCGGGGAGCTGTTTTTT.